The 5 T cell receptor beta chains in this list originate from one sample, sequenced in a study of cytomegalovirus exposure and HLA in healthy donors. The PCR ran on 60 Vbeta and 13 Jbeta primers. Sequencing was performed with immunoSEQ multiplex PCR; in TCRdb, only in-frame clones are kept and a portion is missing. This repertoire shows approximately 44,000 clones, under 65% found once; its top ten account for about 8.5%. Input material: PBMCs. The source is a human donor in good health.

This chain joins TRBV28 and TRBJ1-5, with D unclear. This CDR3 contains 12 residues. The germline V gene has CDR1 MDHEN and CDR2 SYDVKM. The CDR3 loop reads CATHKLDQPQHF. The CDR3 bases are TGTGCAACTCATAAGTTGGATCAGCCCCAGCATTTT.

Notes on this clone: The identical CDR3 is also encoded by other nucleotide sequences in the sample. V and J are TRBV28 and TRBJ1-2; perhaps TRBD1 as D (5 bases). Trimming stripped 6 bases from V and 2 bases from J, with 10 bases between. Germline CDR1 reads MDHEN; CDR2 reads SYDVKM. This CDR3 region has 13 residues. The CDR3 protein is CASRPGGNYGYTF. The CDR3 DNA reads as TGTGCCAGCAGACCGGGGGGGAACTATGGCTACACCTTC.

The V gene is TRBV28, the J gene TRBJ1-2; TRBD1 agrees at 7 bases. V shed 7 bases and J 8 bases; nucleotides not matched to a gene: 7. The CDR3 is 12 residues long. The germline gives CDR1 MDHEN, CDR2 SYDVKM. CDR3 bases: TGTGCCAGCAAAACAGGGGTGGGCGGCTACACCTTC. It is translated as CASKTGVGGYTF.

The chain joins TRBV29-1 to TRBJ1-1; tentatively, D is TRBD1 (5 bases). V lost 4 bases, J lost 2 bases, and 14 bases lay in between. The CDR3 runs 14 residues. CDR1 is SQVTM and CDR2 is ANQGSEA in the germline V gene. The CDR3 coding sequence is TGCAGCGTTGCTACTATTGACAGCAACACTGAAGCTTTCTTT. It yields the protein CSVATIDSNTEAFF.

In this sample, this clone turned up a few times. This CDR3 reads CASSLDSRGTQYF. The CDR3 region has the DNA TGCGCCAGCAGCTTGGACTCTAGGGGTACGCAGTATTTT. The chain recombines TRBV5-1 with TRBJ2-3, with D possibly TRBD1 on 5 matching bases. Germline CDR1 and CDR2: SGHRS and YFSETQ. This CDR3 has 13 amino acids. V was pared by 0 bases and J by 8 bases, with 10 bases between.